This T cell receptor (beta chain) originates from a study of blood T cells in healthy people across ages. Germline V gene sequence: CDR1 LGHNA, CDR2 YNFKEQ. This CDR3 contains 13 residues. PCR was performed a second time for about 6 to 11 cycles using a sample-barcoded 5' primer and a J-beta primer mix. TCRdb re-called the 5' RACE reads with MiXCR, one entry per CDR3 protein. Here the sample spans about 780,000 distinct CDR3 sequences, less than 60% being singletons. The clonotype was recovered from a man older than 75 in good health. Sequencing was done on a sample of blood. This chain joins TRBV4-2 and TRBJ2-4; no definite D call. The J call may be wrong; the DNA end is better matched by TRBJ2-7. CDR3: CASSQTLAYEQYF. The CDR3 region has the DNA TGTGCCAGCAGCCAAACGCTTGCCTACGAGCAGTACTTC.